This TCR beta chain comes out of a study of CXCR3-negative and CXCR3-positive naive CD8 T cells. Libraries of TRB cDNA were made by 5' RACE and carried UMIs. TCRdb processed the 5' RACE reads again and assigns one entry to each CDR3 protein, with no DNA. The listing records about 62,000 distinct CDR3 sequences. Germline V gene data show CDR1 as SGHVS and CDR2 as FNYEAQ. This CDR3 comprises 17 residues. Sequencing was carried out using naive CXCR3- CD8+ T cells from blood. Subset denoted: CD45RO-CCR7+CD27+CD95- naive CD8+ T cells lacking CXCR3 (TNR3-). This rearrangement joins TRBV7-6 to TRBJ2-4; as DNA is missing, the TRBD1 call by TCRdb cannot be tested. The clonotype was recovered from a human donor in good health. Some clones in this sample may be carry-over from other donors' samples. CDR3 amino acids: CATPPPVGRGAKNIQYF.